The 22 T cell receptor beta chains presented below share a single source sample, sequenced in a study of post-analysis software for immune sequencing data. Findings and limits, study-wide: The five TRBV segments detected at higher frequency in patients than in controls included TRBV5-6, TRBV5-1 and TRBV20-1.

The authors incorporated unique molecular identifiers into the TCR beta cDNA libraries. TCRdb fed the PCR reads into MiXCR, producing one record per CDR3 protein. Altogether roughly 800,000 distinct CDR3 sequences are present, 25% to 30% being singletons, with the ten largest covering 0.5% to 0.6%. The antigens of these receptors remain unknown. Sequenced sample: blood. The receptors were gathered from a girl aged 10 to 17 with multiple sclerosis.

The chain joins TRBV5-1 to TRBJ2-1; 8 bases are a match to TRBD2. The germline V gene encodes CDR1 SGHRS and CDR2 YFSETQ. V trimming: 1 base; J trimming: 9 bases; junction bases outside the gene matches: 6. CDR3 length: 14 residues. DNA of the CDR3: TGCGCCAGCAGCTTGAGGGGCGCGGGGGGTGAGCAGTTCTTC. This gives the protein CASSLRGAGGEQFF. The variable domain in full, with the rest retrieved from reference TRBV5-1 and TRBJ2-1, is KAGVTQTPRYLIKTRGQQVTLSCSPISGHRSVSWYQQTPGQGLQFLFEYFSETQRNKGNFPGRFSGRQFSNSRSEMNVSTLELGDSALYLCASSLRGAGGEQFFGPGTRLTVL.

This chain connects TRBV4-1 to TRBJ1-6, with a possible D match to TRBD1 (6 bases). The CDR3 spans 16 residues. CDR1 and CDR2 from the germline V gene are MGHRA and YSYEKL. The V gene lost 1 base and the J gene lost 10 bases, with 17 bases spanning the gap. CDR3 nucleotide sequence: TGCGCCAGCAGCCAAGGGACAGCCTACGGGGTATCACCCCTCCACTTT. It encodes CASSQGTAYGVSPLHF.

This chain uses TRBV29-1 with TRBJ1-2; TRBD1 matches 7 bases. Trimming removed 3 bases from V and 5 bases from J; junction bases left unmatched: 9. CDR1 SQVTM and CDR2 ANQGSEA come from the germline V gene. The CDR3 loop spans 14 amino acids. The chain's CDR3 is CSVDSDRELYGYTF. CDR3 bases: TGCAGCGTTGATTCTGACAGGGAGTTATATGGCTACACCTTC.

The chain recombines TRBV28 with TRBJ2-3; possibly TRBD1 for D (6 bases). The CDR3 has 15 amino acids. Looked up from germline, CDR1 is MDHEN and CDR2 is SYDVKM. Trimming shortened V by 6 bases and J by 1 base, and 14 bases separated the two germline ends. Here the CDR3 reads CASRPGAGGTDTQYF. CDR3 DNA: TGTGCCAGCAGACCAGGGGCAGGGGGCACAGATACGCAGTATTTT.

This clonotype turned up a few times. The chain joins TRBV11-2 to TRBJ1-5, with a tentative D call TRBD1 (6 bases). This CDR3 comprises 14 residues. Germline V gene sequence: CDR1 SGHAT, CDR2 FQNNGV. V dropped 6 bases and J dropped 7 bases, with 16 bases sitting between them. CDR3 coding DNA: TGTGCCAGCAGTCCGGGGGGCGTGGGGCAGCCCCAGCATTTT. Translated: CASSPGGVGQPQHF.

The chain employs TRBV5-5 and TRBJ2-2; D not certain. This CDR3 is built from 13 residues. Germline V gene lookup returns CDR1 SGHKS and CDR2 YYEKEE (reference sequence). The V end lost 1 base, the J end lost 7 bases, and 8 bases lay between the germline ends. The CDR3 bases are TGTGCCAGCAGCTTGAAAGGTGGCGGGGAGCTGTTTTTT. Encoded protein: CASSLKGGGELFF.

This clonotype has only a few counts. V usage is TRBV15 and J usage is TRBJ1-2, with D maybe TRBD1 (5 bases). The V and J ends lost 5 bases and 1 base respectively, with 14 bases between them. Germline CDR1 reads LNHNV; CDR2 reads YYDKDF (reference sequence). CDR3 size: 15 residues. For the CDR3, the DNA is TGTGCCACCAGCGGTCGGGACCTACGTAACTATGGCTACACCTTC. Encoded protein: CATSGRDLRNYGYTF.

This chain links TRBV29-1 with TRBJ2-3, with a possible D match to TRBD1 (6 bases). The CDR3 length is 14 residues. The germline CDR1 and CDR2 sequences are SQVTM and ANQGSEA. Trimming took off 4 bases at V and 2 bases at J, with 13 bases between the two ends. The CDR3 bases are TGCAGCGTTGCTGGACAGCCCCACACAGATACGCAGTATTTT. Translated, it gives CSVAGQPHTDTQYF.

This clonotype was observed a handful of times. The chain recombines TRBV2 with TRBJ2-7; the match to TRBD2 covers 7 bases. With 11 bases clipped from V and 7 bases from J, the junction kept 11 bases outside the gene matches. This CDR3 has 12 amino acids. Looked up from germline, CDR1 is SNHLY and CDR2 is FYNNEI. For the CDR3, the DNA is TGTGCCTCTAGCGGTCTCGAGGGAGAGCAGTACTTC. Its translation is CASSGLEGEQYF. Variable domain in full (rest from reference TRBV2 and TRBJ2-7): EPEVTQTPSHQVTQMGQEVILRCVPISNHLYFYWYRQILGQKVEFLVSFYNNEISEKSEIFDDQFSVERPDGSNFTLKIRSTKLEDSAMYFCASSGLEGEQYFGPGTRLTVT.

This clonotype was seen at least ten times. The rearrangement joins TRBV18 to TRBJ2-7; D not certain. With 1 base removed from V and 2 bases from J, the gap between germline ends came to 9 bases. The CDR3 runs to 14 residues. Germline V lookup: CDR1 KGHSH, CDR2 LQKENI. CDR3 in DNA: TGTGCCAGCTCACCACAGGTCCAGCCCTACGAGCAGTACTTC. This translates into CASSPQVQPYEQYF.

A few counts support this clonotype. The CDR3 is CASSSTVSRETQYF. The CDR3 DNA follows: TGTGCCAGCAGTTCGACTGTCTCCCGAGAGACCCAGTACTTC. This chain uses TRBV6-6 with TRBJ2-5; D gene ambiguous. V was pared by 4 bases and J by 4 bases, with 13 bases between. The CDR3 has 14 amino acids. The germline gives CDR1 MNHNY, CDR2 SVGAGI (reference sequence).

In this sample, this clonotype turned up a few times. The chain has TRBV29-1 and TRBJ1-2, with D unresolved. V dropped 4 bases and J dropped 3 bases, with 12 bases sitting between them. Germline V gene sequence: CDR1 SQVTM, CDR2 ANQGSEA. This CDR3 has 13 residues. The CDR3 DNA reads as TGCAGCGTTGCAACAAGGAGGGACTATGGCTACACCTTC. It translates to CSVATRRDYGYTF.

This clonotype appeared a few times. This rearrangement joins TRBV11-2 to TRBJ2-3; tentative D call: TRBD2 (6 bases). The CDR3 runs 13 residues. Germline loops: CDR1 SGHAT, CDR2 FQNNGV. The V gene lost 5 bases and the J gene lost 11 bases, with 17 bases spanning the gap. CDR3 nucleotide sequence: TGTGCCAGCAGCCCAAACATAGCGGTCTGGCAGTATTTT. Protein product: CASSPNIAVWQYF.

This clonotype was picked up a small number of times. The chain recombines TRBV27 with TRBJ2-7, with 9 bases identical to TRBD2. With 2 bases clipped from V and 5 bases from J, the junction kept 13 bases outside the gene matches. The length of the CDR3 is 17 residues. Germline V gives CDR1 MNHEY, CDR2 SMNVEV (reference sequence). The CDR3 region is CASSLARGREGQDEQYF. The CDR3 region has the DNA TGTGCCAGCAGTTTAGCCCGTGGGCGGGAGGGCCAGGACGAGCAGTACTTC.

This clonotype turned up a few times. The chain carries TRBV20-1 and TRBJ2-7, with 8 bases aligning to TRBD2. This CDR3 contains 16 residues. V lost 0 bases, J lost 5 bases, and 12 bases stayed unmatched. The germline V gene encodes CDR1 DFQATT and CDR2 SNEGSKA (reference sequence). The CDR3 loop is CSARDIIQRGGHEQYF. Here the CDR3 DNA reads TGCAGTGCTAGAGATATCATCCAACGGGGGGGCCACGAGCAGTACTTC.

The chain carries TRBV5-1 and TRBJ2-7; no firm D call. This CDR3 is 11 amino acids long. Trimming pared 2 bases from V and 9 bases from J, leaving 9 bases between. Germline V gene data show CDR1 as SGHRS and CDR2 as YFSETQ. The CDR3 region is CASSFNNGQYF. CDR3 nucleotides: TGCGCCAGCAGCTTTAACAATGGGCAGTACTTC. Full variable domain (missing parts from reference TRBV5-1 and TRBJ2-7): KAGVTQTPRYLIKTRGQQVTLSCSPISGHRSVSWYQQTPGQGLQFLFEYFSETQRNKGNFPGRFSGRQFSNSRSEMNVSTLELGDSALYLCASSFNNGQYFGPGTRLTVT.

This clonotype was recorded a few times. The V and J genes are TRBV5-1 and TRBJ2-6; D uncertain. V lost 1 base and J 1 base, leaving 15 bases between the germline ends. This CDR3 contains 18 residues. CDR1 is SGHRS and CDR2 is YFSETQ in the germline V gene. The CDR3 loop reads CASSLFPLDESGANVLTF. In DNA, the CDR3 is TGCGCCAGCAGCTTGTTCCCCCTCGACGAATCTGGGGCCAACGTCCTGACTTTC. Drawing the rest from reference TRBV5-1 and TRBJ2-6, the complete variable domain is KAGVTQTPRYLIKTRGQQVTLSCSPISGHRSVSWYQQTPGQGLQFLFEYFSETQRNKGNFPGRFSGRQFSNSRSEMNVSTLELGDSALYLCASSLFPLDESGANVLTFGAGSRLTVL.

This clonotype appeared a few times. V usage is TRBV5-1 and J usage is TRBJ2-7; tentatively, D is TRBD2 (6 bases). Germline V lookup: CDR1 SGHRS, CDR2 YFSETQ. V lost 6 bases to trimming and J lost 5 bases, with 21 bases between them. CDR3 length equals 15 residues. In DNA form, the CDR3 reads TGCGCCAGCACGCCCCCGAACACAGCGGGCAACGAGCAGTACTTC. Translated, it gives CASTPPNTAGNEQYF.

V gene TRBV12-3 or TRBV12-4 combines with J gene TRBJ2-3; 7 nucleotides line up with TRBD2. J was trimmed by 1 base and V by 5 bases; bases with no gene match: 12. This CDR3 comprises 17 residues. CDR3 bases: TGTGCCAGCAGTCCCGACGCCTGGGGGAGGGGCACAGATACGCAGTATTTT. As protein: CASSPDAWGRGTDTQYF.

J is TRBJ2-5 and V is TRBV7-2; possibly TRBD1 for D (6 bases). This CDR3 spans 16 amino acids. Germline-derived CDR1 and CDR2 are SGHTA and FQGNSA. Between the trimmed V and J ends, which lost 1 base and 9 bases, there was a span of 21 bases. The CDR3 here is CASSLVLGDTGSPQYF. The CDR3 nucleotides are TGTGCCAGCAGCTTAGTTCTGGGGGACACTGGCTCCCCCCAGTACTTC. The variable domain in full, completed from reference TRBV7-2 and TRBJ2-5, reads GAGVSQSPSNKVTEKGKDVELRCDPISGHTALYWYRQSLGQGLEFLIYFQGNSAPDKSGLPSDRFSAERTGGSVSTLTIQRTQQEDSAVYLCASSLVLGDTGSPQYFGPGTRLLVL.

This chain links TRBV6-2 or TRBV6-3 with TRBJ2-1, with D uncertain. There are 15 residues in the CDR3. Trimming took 6 bases from V and 5 from J, leaving 17 bases between them. Germline assignment: CDR1 MNHEY and CDR2 SVGEGT. The CDR3 DNA follows: TGTGCCAGCAGAGACTTGGAAATCCCCGACAATGAGCAGTTCTTC. It codes for CASRDLEIPDNEQFF.

The chain employs TRBV28 and TRBJ2-5; 9 bases match TRBD1. V dropped 6 bases and J dropped 2; count of bases not matched to a gene: 7. Germline V lookup: CDR1 MDHEN, CDR2 SYDVKM. CDR3 size: 15 residues. The CDR3 loop reads CASSLQGAPQETQYF. DNA of the CDR3: TGTGCCAGCAGCCTACAGGGGGCGCCTCAAGAGACCCAGTACTTC.